This T cell receptor beta chain emerged from a study of tumor T cells in aggressive B-cell lymphoma (dated by TCRdb to between 2016 and 2019). From V the trimming removes 0 bases and from J it removes 2 bases, while the gene matches leave 6 bases of the junction unaccounted for. Spanning cysteine to phenylalanine, the CDR3 consists of 17 amino acids. Only the CDR3 portion is preserved as DNA: 51 bases, with reading frame beginning at the first base. CDR1 and CDR2 are drawn from the germline V gene: SGHRS, YFSETQ. The library was built by means of the immunoSEQ multiplex PCR assay. Here the immuneACCESS table is served through TCRdb, limited to in-frame sequences with V and J called. Missing clones are a known gap in these copies; in checked studies unresolved V genes cover under half, and the rest lacks a known reason. Across this sample there are about 1,700 clones, with around 93% seen only once. Approximately 8.9% of the sample rests with the top ten.

A word on this clone: Its cognate antigen has yet to be identified. Per-nucleotide qualities are absent, and no much larger clonotype sits a single base away.

The sequence joins TRBV5-1 to TRBJ2-3, with 10 middle bases fitting TRBD2. The source is an adult with diffuse large B cell lymphoma. Some clones in this sample may be carry-over from other donors' samples. Specimen: tumor tissue. The sequenced DNA: TGCGCCAGCAGCTTGGGCCCTAGCGGGAGTACCACAGATACGCAGTATTTT. It encodes CASSLGPSGSTTDTQYF.